A single sample gave rise to the 2 T cell receptor beta chains below, sequenced in a study of neoadjuvant anti-PD-1 for oral cavity cancer. TCRdb's table, derived via immunoSEQ multiplex PCR, lists solely in-frame clones and lacks some. The sample yields more than 9,000 clones, around three fifths seen once. Time point given: after neoadjuvant nivolumab, at surgical resection. The specimen was tumor tissue, collected after nivolumab (anti-PD-1) treatment. The receptors shown here come from a person between 35 and 79 years old with oral cavity squamous cell carcinoma.

There are a few counts of this clone. The rearrangement links TRBV6-5 to TRBJ2-2; D might be TRBD2 (5 bases). The CDR3 is made up of 14 amino acids. Trimming took 7 bases from V and 6 from J, leaving 15 bases between them. Germline V gene sequence: CDR1 MNHEY, CDR2 SVGAGI. CDR3: CASKSGTRAGELFF. As DNA, the CDR3 is TGTGCCAGCAAAAGCGGCACCCGGGCCGGGGAGCTGTTTTTT.

This clone was seen only a few times. The chain links TRBV29-1 to TRBJ1-2, with D hard to call. The CDR3 consists of 10 residues. Trimming stripped 7 bases from V and 7 bases from J, with 10 bases between. CDR1 and CDR2 (germline): SQVTM, ANQGSEA. CDR3 DNA sequence: TGCAGCGCCGACATGGCTGGCTACACCTTC. Encoded protein: CSADMAGYTF.